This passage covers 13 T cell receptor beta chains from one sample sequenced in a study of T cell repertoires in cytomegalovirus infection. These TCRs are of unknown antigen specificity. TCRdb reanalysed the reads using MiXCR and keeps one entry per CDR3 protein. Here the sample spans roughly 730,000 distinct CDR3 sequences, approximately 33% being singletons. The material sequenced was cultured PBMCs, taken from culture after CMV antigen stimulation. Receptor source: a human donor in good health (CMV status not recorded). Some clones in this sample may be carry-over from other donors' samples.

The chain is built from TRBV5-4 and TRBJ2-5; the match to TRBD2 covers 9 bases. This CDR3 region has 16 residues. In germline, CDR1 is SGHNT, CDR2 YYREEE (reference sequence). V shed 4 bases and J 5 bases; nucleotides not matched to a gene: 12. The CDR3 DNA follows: TGTGCCAGCAGCCGGGGTGCGGGGGGGCCCGAGGAGACCCAGTACTTC. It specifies CASSRGAGGPEETQYF.

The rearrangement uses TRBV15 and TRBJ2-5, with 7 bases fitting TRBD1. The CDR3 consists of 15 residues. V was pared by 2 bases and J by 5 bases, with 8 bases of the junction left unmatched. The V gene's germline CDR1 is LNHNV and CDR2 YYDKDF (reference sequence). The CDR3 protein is CATSRLTGSFETQYF. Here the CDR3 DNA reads TGTGCCACCAGCAGACTGACAGGGAGCTTTGAGACCCAGTACTTC.

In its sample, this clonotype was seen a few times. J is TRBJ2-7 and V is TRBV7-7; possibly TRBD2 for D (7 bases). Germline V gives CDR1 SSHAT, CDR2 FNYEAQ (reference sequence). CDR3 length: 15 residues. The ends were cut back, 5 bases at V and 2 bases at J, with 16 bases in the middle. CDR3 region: CASSQAAGATYEQYF. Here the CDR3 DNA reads TGTGCCAGCAGCCAAGCGGCGGGGGCAACCTACGAGCAGTACTTC.

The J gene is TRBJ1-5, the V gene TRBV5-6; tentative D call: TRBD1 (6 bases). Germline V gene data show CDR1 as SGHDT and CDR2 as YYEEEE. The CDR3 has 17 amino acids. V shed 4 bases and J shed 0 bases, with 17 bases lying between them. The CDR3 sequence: CASSRRPTGISNQPQHF. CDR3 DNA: TGTGCCAGCAGCCGTCGCCCGACAGGAATTAGCAATCAGCCCCAGCATTTT.

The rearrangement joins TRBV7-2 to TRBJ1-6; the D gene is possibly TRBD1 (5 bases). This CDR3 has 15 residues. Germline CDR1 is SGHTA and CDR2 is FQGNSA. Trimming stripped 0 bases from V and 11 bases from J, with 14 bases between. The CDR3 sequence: CASSLAAGSGAPLHF. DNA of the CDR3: TGTGCCAGCAGCTTAGCAGCCGGGTCGGGGGCACCCCTCCACTTT.

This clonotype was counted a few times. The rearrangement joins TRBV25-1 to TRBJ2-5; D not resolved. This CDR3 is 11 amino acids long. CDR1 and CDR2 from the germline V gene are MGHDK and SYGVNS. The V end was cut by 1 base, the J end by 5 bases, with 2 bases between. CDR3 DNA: TGTGCCAGCAGTGAATGGGAGACCCAGTACTTC. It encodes CASSEWETQYF.

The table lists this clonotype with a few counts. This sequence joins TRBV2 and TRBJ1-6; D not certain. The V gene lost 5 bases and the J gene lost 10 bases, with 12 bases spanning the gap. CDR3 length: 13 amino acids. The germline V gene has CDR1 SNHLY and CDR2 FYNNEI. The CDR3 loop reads CASSTEGRSPLHF. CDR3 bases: TGTGCCAGCAGTACTGAGGGCCGATCACCCCTCCACTTT.

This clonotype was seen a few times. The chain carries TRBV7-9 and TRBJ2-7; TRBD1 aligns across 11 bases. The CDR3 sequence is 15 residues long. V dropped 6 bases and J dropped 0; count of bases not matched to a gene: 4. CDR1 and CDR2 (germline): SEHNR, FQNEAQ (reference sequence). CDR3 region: CASRQDRGPSYEQYF. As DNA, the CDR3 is TGTGCCAGCAGACAGGACAGGGGGCCCTCCTACGAGCAGTACTTC.

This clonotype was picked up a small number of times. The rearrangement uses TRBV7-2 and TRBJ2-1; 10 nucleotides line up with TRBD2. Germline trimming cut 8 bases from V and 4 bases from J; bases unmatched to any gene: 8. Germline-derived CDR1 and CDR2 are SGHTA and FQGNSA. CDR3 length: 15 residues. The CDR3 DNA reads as TGTGCCAGCTGCCCTAGCGGGGGAGGGTACAATGAGCAGTTCTTC. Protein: CASCPSGGGYNEQFF.

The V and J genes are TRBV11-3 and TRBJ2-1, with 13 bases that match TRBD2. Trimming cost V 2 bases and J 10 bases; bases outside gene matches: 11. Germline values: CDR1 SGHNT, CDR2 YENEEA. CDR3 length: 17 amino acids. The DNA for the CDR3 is TGTGCCAGCAGCTTATCCGGGACTAGCGGGGTAAGAGAGGAGCAGTTCTTC. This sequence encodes CASSLSGTSGVREEQFF.

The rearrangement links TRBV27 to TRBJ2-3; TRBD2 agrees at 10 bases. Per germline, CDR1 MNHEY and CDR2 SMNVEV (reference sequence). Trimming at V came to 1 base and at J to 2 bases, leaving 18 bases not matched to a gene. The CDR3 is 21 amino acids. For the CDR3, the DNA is TGTGCCAGCAGTTTATGGGGGCGGGCTAGCGGGAGTCGGGTCCTCACAGATACGCAGTATTTT. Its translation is CASSLWGRASGSRVLTDTQYF.

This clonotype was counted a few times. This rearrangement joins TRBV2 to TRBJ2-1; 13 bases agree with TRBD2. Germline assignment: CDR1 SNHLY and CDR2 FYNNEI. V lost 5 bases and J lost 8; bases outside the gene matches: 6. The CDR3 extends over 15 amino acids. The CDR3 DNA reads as TGTGCCAGCAGTTCACTAGCGGGAGGGCTGGATGAGCAGTTCTTC. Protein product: CASSSLAGGLDEQFF.

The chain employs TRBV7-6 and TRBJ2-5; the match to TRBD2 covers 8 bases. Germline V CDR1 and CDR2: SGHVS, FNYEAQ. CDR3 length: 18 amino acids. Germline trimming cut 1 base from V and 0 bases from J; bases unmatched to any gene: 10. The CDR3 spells CASSLGGSGAYNQETQYF. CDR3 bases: TGTGCCAGCAGCTTAGGTGGTAGCGGGGCTTACAACCAAGAGACCCAGTACTTC.